The rows below give T cell receptor beta chains drawn from one sample of a study of cytomegalovirus exposure and HLA in healthy donors. Clones were sequenced by immunoSEQ multiplex PCR, and TCRdb holds only the in-frame ones, with some missing. The sample has fewer than 250,000 clones, over 70% seen once. The sequenced sample consisted of PBMCs. These receptor sequences come from a man aged 25-40 years in good health and CMV-seronegative. Each CDR3 is given with its conserved first and last residue. Clone size is shown for a subset of rows, as once, few, many or a class of expanded clone.

v_gene	j_gene	abundance	CDR3aa
TRBV2	TRBJ1-1	once	CASNRDTEAFF
TRBV25-1	TRBJ2-1	.	CASSGSGDRFYNEQFF
TRBV25-1	TRBJ2-7	.	CASSEPSSYEQYF
TRBV6-1	TRBJ1-4	.	CASREGTALNEKLFF
TRBV19	TRBJ2-1	once	CASSITVVSSYNEQFF
TRBV5-6	TRBJ2-3	few	CASSLVASGGTDTQYF
TRBV19	TRBJ2-6	.	CASRDRSSGANVLTF
TRBV28	TRBJ1-5	.	CASSFRVTNQPQHF
TRBV7-2	TRBJ1-3	.	CASSLQNSGNTIYF
TRBV7-2	TRBJ1-1	.	CASSAGMNTEAFF
TRBV7-9	TRBJ1-4	.	CASSRDTGYEKLFF
TRBV6-6	TRBJ2-3	.	CASSRRTGIRADTQYF
TRBV19	TRBJ1-1	once	CASSTQGGTEAFF
TRBV5-1	TRBJ2-7	.	CASSLVGSGQGVYEQYF
TRBV28	TRBJ2-3	.	CASRAQRGAPTDTQYF
TRBV28	TRBJ2-7	.	CASSRVYEQYF
TRBV11-2	TRBJ2-7	.	CASSLTPGTVSYEQYF
TRBV14	TRBJ2-2	.	CASSQVGAKSGELFF
TRBV19	TRBJ1-5	.	CASSIVGGQPQHF
TRBV2	TRBJ1-6	.	CASTRRGVGSYNSPLHF
TRBV5-5	TRBJ1-5	.	CASSFAPDSNQPQHF
TRBV6-1	TRBJ2-5	.	CASSVLGSQETQYF
TRBV6-1	TRBJ2-3	.	CASSAWTGIKDTQYF
TRBV2	TRBJ1-6	.	CASLDRGENSPLHF
TRBV27	TRBJ1-2	.	CASFGLKSTTTPETNYGYTF
TRBV6-5	TRBJ1-1	once	CASSYTGTGAPEAFF
TRBV14	TRBJ1-2	.	CASSQEGRGLGYTF
TRBV19	TRBJ2-3	once	CASKQGARNTQYF
TRBV5-4	TRBJ1-1	.	CASRWATGLNTEAFF
TRBV9	TRBJ2-3	few	CASSAGRGGRADTQYF
TRBV19	TRBJ1-1	.	CASSDQSRGERTEAFF
TRBV2	TRBJ2-1	.	CASNPREQFF
TRBV2	TRBJ2-3	.	CASSRGLAGAQDTQYF
TRBV30	TRBJ2-3	once	CAWSVLADTQYF
TRBV19	TRBJ1-2	.	CASMGAPGDGYTF
TRBV28	TRBJ1-2	.	CASILHRGAPGGYTF
TRBV7-2	TRBJ1-2	.	CASSLREDYGYTF
TRBV27	TRBJ1-6	once	CASSSFTGRDNSPLHF
TRBV27	TRBJ2-7	.	CASSFGRAYEQYF
TRBV11-2	TRBJ2-1	few	CASSLVSGAYNEQFF
TRBV19	TRBJ2-3	.	CASSSGLAGDTQYF
TRBV18	TRBJ1-1	once	CASSPSTGKNTEAFF
TRBV11-3	TRBJ2-1	.	CASSFTGNGEQFF